Included here is one T cell receptor beta chain sequence, with context. What it binds is unknown. These data come from a study of siplizumab effects on memory and regulatory T cells. Findings of the study overall: In siplizumab conditions, mappable alloreactive CD4+ clones averaged around 69% Treg-derived, against roughly 25% in controls. Naive T cells looked more diverse than memory cells and looked like major alloresponse contributors.

Assays examined roughly 100,000 TCR templates per sample. Some clones are missing from TCRdb's copy, which holds only in-frame ones; the method was immunoSEQ multiplex PCR. Altogether about 100,000 clones are present, about 90% being singletons, with the ten largest covering about 0.15%. Germline V gene data show CDR1 as LGHNA and CDR2 as YSLEER. Trimming stripped 3 bases from V and 2 bases from J, with 16 bases between. This CDR3 contains 16 residues. The chain joins TRBV4-3 to TRBJ1-2, with D tentatively TRBD1 (6 bases). The sample was CD4+ T cells sorted from blood. The receptor was derived from a human donor in good health. The chain's CDR3 is CASSHAPGALNYGYTF. The CDR3 coding sequence is TGCGCCAGCAGCCACGCGCCAGGGGCCTTAAACTATGGCTACACCTTC.